The rows below give T cell receptor beta chains drawn from one sample of a study of blood T cell repertoires in COVID-19. The protocol was immunoSEQ multiplex PCR, while the TCRdb copy is restricted to in-frame clones and leaves out a portion. Among some 400,000 clones, roughly nine tenths were seen once, and the ten largest hold around 1.7%. Sequencing was done on a sample of PBMCs or T cells enriched from blood (not recorded which). All receptors come from a woman aged 25 to 39 who had recovered from COVID-19. The CDR3 runs from the conserved cysteine through the conserved F or W. A D gene is named only where the DNA matches it firmly. Size values are once, few and many counts, or a class for expanded clones, and some rows have none.

j_call v_call d_call clone_size cdr3_aa cdr3_nt
TRBJ1-1 TRBV19 - few CASSIKGKLTEAFF TGTGCCAGTAGTATTAAGGGGAAACTGACTGAAGCTTTCTTT
TRBJ2-1 TRBV7-9 TRBD2 - CASSLVGRTRILGNEQFF TGTGCCAGCAGCTTAGTCGGCAGGACTAGGATTCTGGGGAATGAGCAGTTCTTC
TRBJ1-6 TRBV7-2 - once CASSLELAASSYNSPLHF TGTGCCAGCAGCTTAGAGTTGGCGGCGAGCTCCTATAATTCACCCCTCCACTTT
TRBJ1-2 TRBV28 - - CASRSPLLTGMGYGYTF TGTGCCAGCAGATCCCCTCTCCTGACAGGCATGGGCTATGGCTACACCTTC
TRBJ1-2 TRBV6-5 - once CASSYSYGGGYTF TGTGCCAGCAGTTACTCGTACGGGGGTGGCTACACCTTC
TRBJ1-1 TRBV30 TRBD1 - CAWRKTGGYTEAFF TGTGCCTGGAGGAAGACAGGGGGCTACACTGAAGCTTTCTTT
TRBJ2-7 TRBV18 TRBD1 - CASSPGTGVSEQYF TGTGCCAGCTCACCAGGGACAGGGGTGTCGGAACAGTACTTC
TRBJ2-3 TRBV9 - - CASSEERGLTQYF TGTGCCAGCAGCGAGGAACGGGGTTTAACGCAGTATTTT
TRBJ1-5 TRBV2 - - CASRRQANQPQHF TGTGCCAGCAGGAGACAGGCAAATCAGCCCCAGCATTTT
TRBJ1-5 TRBV24-1 - - CATSDQTGGNQPQHF TGTGCCACCAGTGATCAGACAGGCGGGAATCAGCCCCAGCATTTT
TRBJ2-7 TRBV10-2 - - CASSGTPSYEQYF TGCGCCAGCAGTGGGACACCCTCCTACGAGCAGTACTTC
TRBJ1-1 TRBV6-2/TRBV6-3 - - CASSRLAMNTEAFF TGTGCCAGCAGTCGACTTGCAATGAACACTGAAGCTTTCTTT
TRBJ2-7 TRBV9 TRBD2 - CASSPRTSGPYEQYF TGTGCCAGCAGCCCTCGGACTAGCGGCCCCTACGAGCAGTACTTC
TRBJ1-1 TRBV2 TRBD1 - CASSVRDRGNTEAFF TGTGCCAGCAGTGTCCGGGACAGGGGGAACACTGAAGCTTTCTTT
TRBJ1-3 TRBV18 TRBD1 few CASSPQDRISGNTIYF TGTGCCAGCTCACCGCAGGACAGGATCTCTGGAAACACCATATATTTT
TRBJ2-3 TRBV4-2 - - CASSQDSSGADTQYF TGTGCCAGCAGCCAAGATTCCTCGGGTGCAGATACGCAGTATTTT
TRBJ1-4 TRBV27 - once CASRTSSTNEKLFF TGTGCCAGCAGGACAAGTTCAACTAATGAAAAACTGTTTTTT
TRBJ2-7 TRBV4-3 TRBD1 - CASSRGQGLYEQYF TGCGCCAGCAGCCGAGGACAGGGCCTCTACGAGCAGTACTTC
TRBJ1-5 TRBV15 TRBD1 - CATRAIDRGLNQPQHF TGTGCCACCCGAGCTATAGACAGGGGCCTCAATCAGCCCCAGCATTTT
TRBJ1-5 TRBV10-2 - - CASSERAGQPQHF TGCGCCAGCAGTGAGCGCGCAGGGCAGCCCCAGCATTTT
TRBJ1-3 TRBV7-9 TRBD1 - CASSQDRGRPGNTIYF TGTGCCAGCAGCCAAGACAGGGGGCGCCCCGGAAACACCATATATTTT
TRBJ1-6 TRBV19 - once CASRPQGFPSPLHF TGTGCCAGTAGACCACAGGGTTTTCCTTCACCCCTCCACTTT
TRBJ2-1 TRBV19 - - CASKVAVLGNNEQFF TGTGCCAGTAAGGTAGCGGTTCTTGGTAACAATGAGCAGTTCTTC
TRBJ1-4 TRBV28 - few CASTRGGGFNEKLFF TGTGCCAGCACCCGCGGCGGGGGCTTTAATGAAAAACTGTTTTTT
TRBJ2-7 TRBV29-1 - few CSALPDSPESASYEQYF TGCAGCGCCCTCCCGGACAGCCCCGAATCCGCCTCCTACGAGCAGTACTTC
TRBJ2-3 TRBV3-1/TRBV3-2 TRBD2 - CASSQDHPGGATDTQYF TGTGCCAGCAGCCAAGATCACCCGGGGGGAGCCACAGATACGCAGTATTTT
TRBJ1-2 TRBV21-1 - - CASSKRFGEGDPSYGYTF TGTGCCAGCAGCAAAAGATTCGGGGAAGGAGACCCTAGCTATGGCTACACCTTC
TRBJ1-1 TRBV12-3/TRBV12-4 - - CASNQGLGTEAFF TGTGCCAGCAACCAGGGCCTGGGGACTGAAGCTTTCTTT
TRBJ1-1 TRBV9 - - CASSVGQGKYEAFF TGTGCCAGCAGCGTAGGGCAGGGAAAGTATGAAGCTTTCTTT
TRBJ2-5 TRBV6-2/TRBV6-3 TRBD2 - CASSYSGTSGGTVMLETQYF TGTGCCAGCAGTTACTCCGGGACTAGCGGGGGCACCGTTATGTTAGAGACCCAGTACTTC
TRBJ2-3 TRBV30 TRBD2 - CAGPPASGGTDTQYF TGTGCCGGGCCTCCAGCTAGCGGTGGCACAGATACGCAGTATTTT
TRBJ2-7 TRBV6-4 TRBD2 - CASSDSAGGSYEQYF TGTGCCAGCAGTGACTCGGCGGGAGGCTCCTACGAGCAGTACTTC
TRBJ2-5 TRBV28 TRBD1 - CASSPTPGQGAPPNQETQYF TGTGCCAGCAGTCCTACACCGGGACAGGGCGCCCCGCCCAACCAAGAGACCCAGTACTTC
TRBJ2-1 TRBV27 TRBD2 - CASSLGLAGGNEQFF TGTGCCAGCAGTTTAGGACTAGCGGGAGGGAATGAGCAGTTCTTC
TRBJ1-2 TRBV5-4 - once CASSFGGGGYTF TGTGCCAGCAGCTTTGGGGGCGGCGGCTACACCTTC
TRBJ2-6 TRBV7-3 - - CASSLPGLGAGANVLTF TGTGCCAGCAGCTTACCCGGCCTGGGGGCCGGGGCCAACGTCCTGACTTTC
TRBJ2-7 TRBV7-9 TRBD1 - CASSRTGDEQYF TGTGCCAGCAGCCGGACAGGGGACGAGCAGTACTTC
TRBJ2-1 TRBV12-5 - - CASGDRRGLSYNEQFF TGTGCTAGTGGTGATCGGAGGGGGCTATCTTACAATGAGCAGTTCTTC
TRBJ2-3 TRBV10-3 - - CAISRDTSTDTQYF TGTGCCATCAGTCGGGACACTAGCACAGATACGCAGTATTTT